The clone carrying this T cell receptor beta chain was counted once. These data come from a study of blood T cell repertoires in COVID-19. Study details: Samples taken during acute and convalescent COVID-19 were collected in the United States, Italy and Spain. T cells, B-cell-depleted T cells, or PBMCs provided the cDNA or gDNA that served as material.

V lost 3 bases and J lost 4; bases outside the gene matches: 2. Germline V gene data show CDR1 as MRHNA and CDR2 as SNTAGT. This CDR3 has 16 amino acids. Original analysis: The assay estimated nucleated cells by amplifying reference gene primers. The table came from immunoSEQ multiplex PCR; TCRdb's copy has only in-frame clones and leaves some out. That table furnishes V, J and clone size, whereas the DNA furnished D and trimming. The sample yields 250,000 to 350,000 clones, about 93% seen once. Patients from Seattle were sampled longitudinally, starting during active infection. This clonotype was obtained from a woman younger than 45 with COVID-19, enrolled during active disease. The chain carries TRBV6-4 and TRBJ2-2, with 13 bases that match TRBD2. The sample was peripheral blood. The DNA for the CDR3 is TGTGCCAGCAGTGAACTAGCGGGAGGGGCCACCGGGGAGCTGTTTTTT. It is translated as CASSELAGGATGELFF.